This TCR beta chain derives from a study of CD8+ T cells in alopecia areata. As to treatment: oral pan-JAK inhibitor, 5-10 mg twice daily. In alopecia areata patients, both lesional scalp punch biopsies and peripheral blood were collected. Following extraction, RNA underwent reverse transcription to cDNA, which served as the sequencing template. The method was immunoSEQ multiplex PCR; TCRdb's version includes in-frame clones alone and lacks a portion of them. The data hold about 94,000 clones, with around 71% observed a single time. Per the germline V gene, CDR1 is MNHNY and CDR2 is SVGAGI (reference sequence). The ends were cut back, 3 bases at V and 4 bases at J, with 10 bases in the middle. The CDR3 runs to 13 residues.

The chain combines TRBV6-6 with TRBJ2-7; D might be TRBD1 (6 bases). The TCR sequence derives from a human donor with alopecia areata. This material consisted of CD8+ T cells sorted from blood, taken at roughly week 45, from a patient treated with tofacitinib. The CDR3 reads CASSYYREYEQYF. The CDR3 nucleotides are TGTGCCAGCAGTTATTACAGGGAATACGAGCAGTACTTC.